A single sample gave rise to the 27 T cell receptor beta chains below, sequenced in a study of a mutant IDH1 vaccine in newly diagnosed glioma. The antigens of these receptors remain unknown. The sample's time point: week 11, during vaccination. The content of each vaccine dose was 300 ug of mutant IDH1 20-mer peptide, and topical imiquimod accompanied it. Data came from immunoSEQ multiplex PCR; TCRdb stores just in-frame clones and leaves some out. This table holds about 110,000 clones, roughly 88% found once. Sequenced material: PBMCs, taken from a glioma patient whose treatment included an IDH1 peptide vaccine. These receptors all stem from a woman between 50 and 59 years old with glioma.

J is TRBJ2-7 and V is TRBV13; unclear D gene. Trimming left V 0 bases short and J 7 bases short, with 7 bases between. This CDR3 comprises 12 residues. CDR1 is PRHDT, CDR2 FYEKMQ, per germline (reference sequence). The CDR3 region has the DNA TGTGCCAGCAGCTTAGGAAAAGAAGAGCAGTACTTC. Amino acid sequence: CASSLGKEEQYF.

This sequence joins TRBV2 and TRBJ2-1; 13 bases fit TRBD2. The CDR3 runs 17 residues. From germline, CDR1 is SNHLY and CDR2 FYNNEI. V was clipped by 3 bases and J by 8 bases; unmatched bases: 10. Here the CDR3 DNA reads TGTGCCAGCAGTGAGAGGGGACTAGCGGGAAGGGGGTATGAGCAGTTCTTC. Residues: CASSERGLAGRGYEQFF.

The chain joins TRBV28 to TRBJ2-7; D gene unclear. Trimming pared 7 bases from V and 3 bases from J, leaving 16 bases between. This CDR3 has 14 amino acids. CDR1 and CDR2 from the germline V gene are MDHEN and SYDVKM. The CDR3 region is CASKLPGGFYEQYF. CDR3 nucleotide sequence: TGTGCCAGCAAACTTCCCGGCGGTTTCTACGAGCAGTACTTC.

The chain is built from TRBV6-1 and TRBJ2-7; D might be TRBD1 (5 bases). The CDR3 runs 14 residues. V lost 7 bases to trimming and J lost 5 bases, with 18 bases between them. Germline CDR1 MNHNS, CDR2 SASEGT. Here the CDR3 reads CASTPIGHKNEQYF. Written as DNA, the CDR3 is TGTGCCAGCACTCCGATAGGACATAAGAACGAGCAGTACTTC.

The V and J genes are TRBV6-5 and TRBJ1-2, with D uncertain. This CDR3 region has 11 residues. The V end lost 5 bases, the J end lost 4 bases, and 5 bases lay between the germline ends. Germline V gives CDR1 MNHEY, CDR2 SVGAGI. The CDR3 reads CASSESYGYTF. The CDR3 DNA follows: TGTGCCAGCAGTGAAAGCTATGGCTACACCTTC.

CDR3 coding DNA: TGTGCCAGCAGTCTGGAATCCTATAATTCACCCCTCCACTTT. This sequence encodes CASSLESYNSPLHF. The genes are TRBV28 and TRBJ1-6, with D unresolved. This CDR3 has 14 residues. With 5 bases removed from V and 1 base from J, the gap between germline ends came to 6 bases. Per germline, CDR1 MDHEN and CDR2 SYDVKM.

The chain links TRBV5-4 to TRBJ2-5; D call uncertain. V lost 0 bases to trimming and J lost 3 bases, with 9 bases between them. CDR3 size: 14 residues. The V gene's germline CDR1 is SGHNT and CDR2 YYREEE (reference sequence). The CDR3 loop is CASSLGSSKETQYF. CDR3 coding DNA: TGTGCCAGCAGCTTGGGGTCTAGTAAAGAGACCCAGTACTTC.

This sequence joins TRBV7-9 and TRBJ2-3, with D maybe TRBD2 (5 bases). The V and J ends lost 3 bases and 5 bases respectively, with 6 bases between them. CDR1 and CDR2 from the germline V gene are SEHNR and FQNEAQ (reference sequence). This CDR3 region has 12 residues. The CDR3 loop reads CASSFGVDTQYF. CDR3 nucleotide sequence: TGTGCCAGCAGCTTCGGGGTAGATACGCAGTATTTT.

The J gene is TRBJ1-1, the V gene TRBV6-6; possible D gene TRBD1, 5 bases. The germline V and J ends were trimmed by 0 bases and 5 bases, with 13 bases remaining between them. The CDR3 sequence is 15 residues long. The V gene's germline CDR1 is MNHNY and CDR2 SVGAGI (reference sequence). The CDR3 DNA reads as TGTGCCAGCAGTTACTCGCAGGGAAGGGGTACTGAAGCTTTCTTT. Its translation: CASSYSQGRGTEAFF.

The chain has TRBV5-1 and TRBJ1-1, with a tentative D call TRBD1 (6 bases). Germline V gene lookup returns CDR1 SGHRS and CDR2 YFSETQ. This CDR3 is 16 amino acids long. Trimming shortened V by 4 bases and J by 3 bases, and 19 bases separated the two germline ends. The CDR3 loop reads CASSRDPGKGDTEAFF. As DNA, the CDR3 is TGCGCCAGCAGCCGGGATCCGGGAAAGGGGGACACTGAAGCTTTCTTT.

This clone occurred once. The V gene is TRBV19, the J gene TRBJ1-2; 9 nucleotides line up with TRBD1. The CDR3 is 15 residues long. Trimming cost V 5 bases and J 4 bases; bases outside gene matches: 8. Germline lookup yields CDR1 LNHDA and CDR2 SQIVND (reference sequence). CDR3: CASSSPTGGTYGYTF. CDR3 coding DNA: TGTGCCAGTAGTTCCCCGACAGGGGGGACCTATGGCTACACCTTC. Full variable domain (outside the CDR3, taken from reference TRBV19 and TRBJ1-2): DGGITQSPKYLFRKEGQNVTLSCEQNLNHDAMYWYRQDPGQGLRLIYYSQIVNDFQKGDIAEGYSVSREKKESFPLTVTSAQKNPTAFYLCASSSPTGGTYGYTFGSGTRLTVV.

This chain links TRBV28 with TRBJ2-7; D might be TRBD1 (5 bases). The CDR3 runs to 15 residues. Trimming took off 4 bases at V and 2 bases at J, with 15 bases between the two ends. CDR1 is MDHEN and CDR2 is SYDVKM in the germline V gene. CDR3 sequence: CASSSTSRGTYEQYF. For the CDR3, the DNA is TGTGCCAGCAGTTCTACCTCAAGGGGTACCTACGAGCAGTACTTC.

The gene calls are TRBV11-1 and TRBJ2-7; 7 positions agree with TRBD2. CDR1 is SGHAT, CDR2 FQDESV, per germline (reference sequence). CDR3 length equals 14 residues. Unmatched junction bases numbered 9, after V lost 5 bases and J lost 5 bases. CDR3 region: CASSRLPTSDEQYF. DNA of the CDR3: TGTGCCAGCAGCCGACTCCCCACTAGCGACGAGCAGTACTTC. Full variable domain (remainder filled in from reference TRBV11-1 and TRBJ2-7): EAEVAQSPRYKITEKSQAVAFWCDPISGHATLYWYRQILGQGPELLVQFQDESVVDDSQLPKDRFSAERLKGVDSTLKIQPAELGDSAMYLCASSRLPTSDEQYFGPGTRLTVT.

This chain links TRBV10-3 with TRBJ2-2, with 7 bases fitting TRBD2. Germline loops: CDR1 ENHRY, CDR2 SYGVKD. The trim removed 6 bases at V and 6 bases at J, leaving 13 bases unmatched. The CDR3 runs 16 residues. The chain's CDR3 is CAIRRMTGTTPGELFF. In nucleotides, the CDR3 is TGTGCCATCAGAAGAATGACCGGGACTACGCCCGGGGAGCTGTTTTTT.

The chain combines TRBV6-4 with TRBJ2-1, with TRBD2 matching over 12 bases. CDR1 and CDR2 (germline): MRHNA, SNTAGT. The CDR3 runs 16 residues. V dropped 7 bases and J dropped 2; count of bases not matched to a gene: 6. The DNA for the CDR3 is TGTGCCAGCAACCTAAGACTAGCGGGAGCCTACAATGAGCAGTTCTTC. Protein product: CASNLRLAGAYNEQFF.

The chain links TRBV7-2 to TRBJ2-3, with TRBD2 identical over 7 bases. With 1 base clipped from V and 1 base from J, the junction kept 2 bases outside the gene matches. The length of the CDR3 is 15 residues. CDR1 is SGHTA and CDR2 is FQGNSA in the germline V gene. This CDR3 reads CASSLVLAGTDTQYF. In DNA, the CDR3 is TGTGCCAGCAGCTTAGTCCTAGCGGGCACAGATACGCAGTATTTT. The full variable domain, with the rest looked up from reference TRBV7-2 and TRBJ2-3, is GAGVSQSPSNKVTEKGKDVELRCDPISGHTALYWYRQSLGQGLEFLIYFQGNSAPDKSGLPSDRFSAERTGGSVSTLTIQRTQQEDSAVYLCASSLVLAGTDTQYFGPGTRLTVL.

The V and J genes are TRBV6-6 and TRBJ1-1; D is perhaps TRBD1 (6 bases). Trimming removed 6 bases from V and 1 base from J, with 6 bases in between. The CDR3 spans 12 residues. Germline lookup yields CDR1 MNHNY and CDR2 SVGAGI (reference sequence). The DNA of the CDR3 is TGTGCCAGCAGGGACAGGAACACTGAAGCTTTCTTT. Translated, it gives CASRDRNTEAFF.

The chain joins TRBV5-1 to TRBJ2-7; 11 bases line up with TRBD2. The CDR3 is 17 amino acids. Per germline, CDR1 SGHRS and CDR2 YFSETQ. The V gene end was trimmed by 4 bases and the J gene end by 7 bases; junction bases not matched to a gene: 16. CDR3 sequence reads: CASSPRVVAGGPGEQYF. CDR3 nucleotide sequence: TGCGCCAGCAGCCCCCGAGTGGTAGCGGGAGGGCCGGGAGAGCAGTACTTC.

The rearrangement joins TRBV28 to TRBJ1-4; 8 bases align to TRBD1. The CDR3 runs 14 residues. V was pared by 2 bases and J by 5 bases, with 1 base of the junction left unmatched. Germline CDR1 is MDHEN and CDR2 is SYDVKM. The CDR3 DNA sequence: TGTGCCAGCAGTTTAAGACAGGGGAATGAAAAACTGTTTTTT. The encoded protein is CASSLRQGNEKLFF.

The V gene is TRBV23-1, the J gene TRBJ2-5; D is unresolved. TRBV23-1 is sorted into the ORF group, with uncertain function. V lost 1 base, J lost 2 bases, and 8 bases lay in between. This CDR3 has 14 residues. The CDR3 sequence: CASSQCHYQETQYF. For the CDR3, the DNA is TGCGCCAGCAGTCAATGTCACTATCAAGAGACCCAGTACTTC.

This chain links TRBV7-6 with TRBJ2-4; 9 positions match TRBD1. V was pared by 1 base and J by 3 bases, with 4 bases of the junction left unmatched. The CDR3 is 16 amino acids. Germline V CDR1 and CDR2: SGHVS, FNYEAQ. The CDR3 nucleotides read TGTGCCAGCAGCTTAGGCCCGACAGGGGGCAAAAACATTCAGTACTTC. This encodes CASSLGPTGGKNIQYF.

The chain combines TRBV5-1 with TRBJ2-2; TRBD1 matches at 8 bases. The junction had 5 bases not matched to a gene; V was cut back by 4 bases and J by 0 bases. Germline-derived CDR1 and CDR2 are SGHRS and YFSETQ. CDR3 size: 16 residues. CDR3 sequence: CASSPDRGSNTGELFF. CDR3 sequence (DNA): TGCGCCAGCAGCCCCGACAGGGGTTCGAACACCGGGGAGCTGTTTTTT.

This sequence joins TRBV28 and TRBJ2-7, with a possible D match to TRBD2 (5 bases). This CDR3 region has 13 residues. CDR1 and CDR2 (germline): MDHEN, SYDVKM. With 5 bases removed from V and 2 bases from J, the gap between germline ends came to 10 bases. The CDR3 loop reads CASSEGVTYEQYF. CDR3 bases: TGTGCCAGCAGTGAGGGAGTCACCTACGAGCAGTACTTC.

The chain joins TRBV6-5 to TRBJ2-7; tentatively, D is TRBD2 (5 bases). CDR3 size: 14 residues. V was clipped by 8 bases and J by 0 bases, with 14 bases between them. CDR1 is MNHEY, CDR2 SVGAGI, per germline. CDR3 nucleotides: TGTGCCAGCGGTCCCCGGGGAGACTCCTACGAGCAGTACTTC. Translation: CASGPRGDSYEQYF.

This clone showed up just a few times. CDR3 nucleotides: TGTGCCAGCAGTTTTGGGGGATCCCCTATTAATGAGCAGTTCTTC. It is translated as CASSFGGSPINEQFF. This chain links TRBV28 with TRBJ2-1, with D perhaps given as TRBD1 or TRBD2 (5 bases each). This CDR3 spans 15 amino acids. V shed 3 bases and J shed 7 bases, with 16 bases lying between them. Germline V gene lookup returns CDR1 MDHEN and CDR2 SYDVKM. Based on the CDR3 plus reference TRBV28 and TRBJ2-1, the full variable domain is DVKVTQSSRYLVKRTGEKVFLECVQDMDHENMFWYRQDPGLGLRLIYFSYDVKMKEKGDIPEGYSVSREKKERFSLILESASTNQTSMYLCASSFGGSPINEQFFGPGTRLTVL.

This chain links TRBV7-9 with TRBJ1-5; D unresolved. This CDR3 region has 12 residues. The V gene lost 5 bases and the J gene lost 7 bases, with 9 bases spanning the gap. Germline V gene sequence: CDR1 SEHNR, CDR2 FQNEAQ (reference sequence). The CDR3 DNA is TGTGCCAGCAGCCCATGGGGACAGCCCCAGCATTTT. This translates into CASSPWGQPQHF.

The sample holds one count of this clone. The chain has TRBV27 and TRBJ1-5, with 10 bases identical to TRBD1. CDR1 MNHEY and CDR2 SMNVEV come from the germline V gene (reference sequence). This CDR3 contains 14 residues. After removal of 3 bases from V and 4 bases from J, the junction contained 0 bases not matched to a gene. The CDR3 nucleotides are TGTGCCAGCAGTTTGGACAGGGGGAATCAGCCCCAGCATTTT. Amino acids: CASSLDRGNQPQHF.